A selection of T cell receptor beta chains follows, all from one sample in a study of blood T cell repertoires in COVID-19. This table comes from immunoSEQ multiplex PCR, and its TCRdb copy is limited to in-frame clones, with some not included. This table has around 170,000 clones, about four fifths appearing once. Sequencing was performed on peripheral blood. These TCRs come from a woman in her 40s with acute or convalescent COVID-19. CDR3s include the opening cysteine and the closing phenylalanine or tryptophan.

CASSFRTSALNQETQYF | 17 | TRBJ2-5 | TRBV27
CASSQGSASGAYEQYF | 16 | TRBJ2-7 | TRBV3-1/TRBV3-2
CASSSGQQETQYF | 13 | TRBJ2-5 | TRBV7-2
CASSLGPLGEAGANVLTF | 18 | TRBJ2-6 | TRBV7-3
CASSPPGLGGAGGYTF | 16 | TRBJ1-2 | TRBV18
CASSYAGNYGYTF | 13 | TRBJ1-2 | TRBV6-5
CASSYPGQGSSPLHF | 15 | TRBJ1-6 | TRBV6-2/TRBV6-3
CASTRTGELFF | 11 | TRBJ2-2 | TRBV12-3/TRBV12-4
CASRGTEFNSPLHF | 14 | TRBJ1-6 | TRBV9
CAWSVEGPQHF | 11 | TRBJ1-5 | TRBV30
CATSRDSIRAGEQFF | 15 | TRBJ2-1 | TRBV15
CASSAPGQGSSPLHF | 15 | TRBJ1-6 | TRBV28
CASSLRRGYRSYNEQFF | 17 | TRBJ2-1 | TRBV18
CATSDPAGPPTNTGELFF | 18 | TRBJ2-2 | TRBV24-1
CASTPFGLVIF | 11 | TRBJ1-2 | TRBV2
CASRPTGGGNTEAFF | 15 | TRBJ1-1 | TRBV6-5
CASSLGPHPVF | 11 | TRBJ2-2 | TRBV7-8
CASSPSLYQETQYF | 14 | TRBJ2-5 | TRBV27
CASYPRGEGRLGYTF | 15 | TRBJ1-2 | TRBV6-6
CASSPLGEAYNEQFF | 15 | TRBJ2-1 | TRBV18
CASSAPARGTDTQYF | 15 | TRBJ2-3 | TRBV9
CASSPPYAGAGNEQFF | 16 | TRBJ2-1 | TRBV5-4
CASSYTTGLGGYTF | 14 | TRBJ1-2 | TRBV3-1/TRBV3-2
CASSPGQGSVYEQYF | 15 | TRBJ2-7 | TRBV7-9
CAWGFAGSLETGELFF | 16 | TRBJ2-2 | TRBV30
CASSSPFSGSYEQYF | 15 | TRBJ2-7 | TRBV27
CASSKKGAWITDTQYF | 16 | TRBJ2-3 | TRBV19
CASSKGQGVCINYGYTF | 17 | TRBJ1-2 | TRBV21-1
CASSLPGQGVATGELFF | 17 | TRBJ2-2 | TRBV7-6
CASKGASDYNEQFF | 14 | TRBJ2-1 | TRBV28
CASSDYRDGNTGELFF | 16 | TRBJ2-2 | TRBV5-1
CASSYDQNQPQHF | 13 | TRBJ1-5 | TRBV6-5
CASSPQWGRDRSLGYTF | 17 | TRBJ1-2 | TRBV28
CAWSRERTDTQYF | 13 | TRBJ2-3 | TRBV30
CASSEAGGHYNEQFF | 15 | TRBJ2-1 | TRBV9
CASSFGAGTGELFF | 14 | TRBJ2-2 | TRBV5-1
CATRAGMEFGYTF | 13 | TRBJ1-2 | TRBV10-3
CASSSGTSRLSHF | 13 | TRBJ2-7 | TRBV7-2
CASSYGVGSRNYGYTF | 16 | TRBJ1-2 | TRBV6-5
CASSPTTTGGGYEYF | 15 | TRBJ2-4 | TRBV5-5